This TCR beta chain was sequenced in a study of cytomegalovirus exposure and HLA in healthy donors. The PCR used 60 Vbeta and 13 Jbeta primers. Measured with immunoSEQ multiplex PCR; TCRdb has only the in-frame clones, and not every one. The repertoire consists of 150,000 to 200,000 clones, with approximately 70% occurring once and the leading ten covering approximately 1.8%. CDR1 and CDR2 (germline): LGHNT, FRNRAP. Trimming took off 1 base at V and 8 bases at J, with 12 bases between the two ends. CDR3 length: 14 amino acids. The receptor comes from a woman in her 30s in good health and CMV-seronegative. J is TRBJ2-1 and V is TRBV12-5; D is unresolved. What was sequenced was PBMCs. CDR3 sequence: CASGLATLQYEQFF. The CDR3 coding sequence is TGTGCTAGTGGTTTGGCGACACTCCAATATGAGCAGTTCTTC.